One sample yielded the 25 T cell receptor beta chains listed below, sequenced in a study of T cells in Graves' hyperthyroidism and ophthalmopathy. RNA transcripts served as the template for amplifying TCR beta CDR3 regions. The HTBI primer set was used in a first-round RT-PCR of the TCR CDR3. In TCRdb, the multiplex PCR reads were re-called with MiXCR into one record per CDR3 protein. The sample consists of about 210,000 distinct CDR3 sequences, 15% to 20% of them appearing once. The sequencing input was blood. Source of these receptors: a middle-aged man with Graves' hyperthyroidism.

This clonotype has a count of ten or more. The chain carries TRBV27 and TRBJ2-3; a possible D gene is TRBD2 (6 bases). CDR1 and CDR2 from the germline V gene are MNHEY and SMNVEV (reference sequence). The length of the CDR3 is 16 residues. V lost 1 base to trimming and J lost 4 bases, with 15 bases between them. The CDR3, as DNA: TGTGCCAGCAGTTTATTGGGACTGGACCTCCCAGATACGCAGTATTTT. Encoded protein: CASSLLGLDLPDTQYF.

This clonotype was recorded a few times. The genes are TRBV27 and TRBJ2-3; 13 bases match TRBD2. V dropped 2 bases and J dropped 2; count of bases not matched to a gene: 7. The CDR3 is 18 residues long. The germline V gene has CDR1 MNHEY and CDR2 SMNVEV (reference sequence). The CDR3 region has the DNA TGTGCCAGCAGTTTACTACTAGCGGGAGGGCCTAACACAGATACGCAGTATTTT. This translates into CASSLLLAGGPNTDTQYF.

This clonotype was observed a few times. This chain uses TRBV11-3 with TRBJ2-3; 15 bases are a match to TRBD2. Germline V lookup: CDR1 SGHNT, CDR2 YENEEA. This CDR3 has 18 residues. The ends lost 4 bases at V and 2 bases at J; junction bases unmatched: 7. CDR3 in DNA: TGTGCCAGCAGCTCGGGACTAGCGGGAGGCTACATCACAGATACGCAGTATTTT. Its translation: CASSSGLAGGYITDTQYF.

The chain joins TRBV20-1 to TRBJ2-3; 7 bases fit TRBD2. Germline V gene data show CDR1 as DFQATT and CDR2 as SNEGSKA (reference sequence). CDR3 length equals 15 residues. J was trimmed by 2 bases and V by 0 bases; bases with no gene match: 5. CDR3 region: CSARDLGTNTDTQYF. The CDR3 DNA follows: TGCAGTGCTAGAGATCTAGGGACTAACACAGATACGCAGTATTTT.

This clonotype was detected ten times or more. The chain has TRBV11-3 and TRBJ2-1; 10 bases are shared with TRBD2. V lost 3 bases and J lost 6; bases outside the gene matches: 8. The CDR3 spans 16 residues. Germline CDR1 SGHNT, CDR2 YENEEA. CDR3 in amino acids: CASSFSWLAGVNEQFF. CDR3 nucleotides: TGTGCCAGCAGCTTTTCGTGGCTAGCGGGAGTCAATGAGCAGTTCTTC.

The CDR3 here is CASSLFPRGRNTEAFF. The CDR3 DNA sequence: TGTGCCAGCAGTTTATTCCCCAGGGGGAGGAACACTGAAGCTTTCTTT. The chain recombines TRBV28 with TRBJ1-1; TRBD1 matches 7 bases. The V gene end was trimmed by 1 base and the J gene end by 1 base; junction bases not matched to a gene: 6. Germline V gene sequence: CDR1 MDHEN, CDR2 SYDVKM. This CDR3 is 16 amino acids long.

In this sample, this clonotype turned up many times. The chain employs TRBV6-1 and TRBJ2-7; TRBD1 matches 9 bases. J was trimmed by 5 bases and V by 9 bases; bases with no gene match: 11. CDR1 is MNHNS and CDR2 is SASEGT in the germline V gene. The CDR3 runs 14 residues. The CDR3 nucleotides read TGTGCCAGTTTAACAGGGGGCGAATCCCACGAGCAGTACTTC. Its translation is CASLTGGESHEQYF.

The table lists this clonotype with many counts. CDR3 DNA sequence: TGTGCCAGCAGTTTAACGGGACGGGAACCTACCTACGAGCAGTACTTC. It is translated as CASSLTGREPTYEQYF. The chain uses TRBV27 and TRBJ2-7, with D perhaps being TRBD1 or TRBD2 (5 bases each). CDR1 MNHEY and CDR2 SMNVEV come from the germline V gene (reference sequence). This CDR3 comprises 16 residues. V was shortened by 2 bases and J by 2 bases, with 16 bases between the two germline ends.

This clonotype was found a few times. The rearrangement uses TRBV2 and TRBJ2-3; weak D call: TRBD2 (6 bases). CDR1 and CDR2 (germline): SNHLY, FYNNEI. The CDR3 runs to 12 residues. V lost 8 bases and J 2 bases, leaving 8 bases between the germline ends. The CDR3 DNA sequence: TGTGCCAGCGCGGGGATCACAGATACGCAGTATTTT. Residues: CASAGITDTQYF.

This clonotype showed up many times. The rearrangement joins TRBV12-3 or TRBV12-4 to TRBJ1-2; D is perhaps TRBD1 (5 bases). CDR3 length: 12 amino acids. Trimming removed 6 bases from V and 4 bases from J, with 9 bases in between. Here the CDR3 reads CASSLQGYGYTF. CDR3 sequence (DNA): TGTGCCAGCAGCCTCCAGGGCTATGGCTACACCTTC.

V gene TRBV12-3 or TRBV12-4 combines with J gene TRBJ2-7; 8 bases agree with TRBD1. This CDR3 is built from 12 residues. V was pared by 6 bases and J by 6 bases, with 4 bases of the junction left unmatched. Written as DNA, the CDR3 is TGTGCCAGCAGCAGGACAGGGTTCGAGCAGTACTTC. This encodes CASSRTGFEQYF.

The chain links TRBV12-5 to TRBJ2-5; a possible D gene is TRBD1 (6 bases). The ends were cut back, 6 bases at V and 5 bases at J, with 19 bases in the middle. Per the germline V gene, CDR1 is LGHNT and CDR2 is FRNRAP. The CDR3 sequence is 15 residues long. CDR3 coding DNA: TGTGCTAGTGGAGAGACACAGGGAGTTGTGGAGACCCAGTACTTC. Its protein is CASGETQGVVETQYF. Based on the CDR3 plus reference TRBV12-5 and TRBJ2-5, the full variable domain is DARVTQTPRHKVTEMGQEVTMRCQPILGHNTVFWYRQTMMQGLELLAYFRNRAPLDDSGMPKDRFSAEMPDATLATLKIQPSEPRDSAVYFCASGETQGVVETQYFGPGTRLLVL.

The V call is TRBV20-1, the J call TRBJ2-1; 11 bases map to TRBD2. CDR1 and CDR2 (germline): DFQATT, SNEGSKA (reference sequence). CDR3 size: 15 residues. The junction had 8 bases not matched to a gene; V was cut back by 3 bases and J by 7 bases. The CDR3 bases are TGCAGTGCTAGGCTACTAGCGGGAGATTCTAATGAGCAGTTCTTC. The encoded protein is CSARLLAGDSNEQFF.

This clonotype was picked up a small number of times. The rearrangement links TRBV2 to TRBJ1-6, with no clear D. The CDR3 sequence is 13 residues long. Per germline, CDR1 SNHLY and CDR2 FYNNEI. V lost 2 bases, J lost 7 bases, and 6 bases lay in between. The CDR3 region is CASSELMNSPLHF. CDR3 coding DNA: TGTGCCAGCAGTGAACTGATGAATTCACCCCTCCACTTT.

The rearrangement links TRBV28 to TRBJ1-5; D is undetermined. The germline V gene encodes CDR1 MDHEN and CDR2 SYDVKM. Trimming took off 9 bases at V and 2 bases at J, with 11 bases between the two ends. CDR3 length: 13 residues. CDR3 in DNA: TGTGCCAGTAGGGTTTTTGGCAATCAGCCCCAGCATTTT. The encoded protein is CASRVFGNQPQHF.

This clonotype appeared a few times. V gene TRBV5-1 combines with J gene TRBJ1-1, with TRBD1 as a possible D gene (6 bases). This CDR3 region has 14 residues. The V end was cut by 3 bases, the J end by 1 base, with 10 bases between. Per germline, CDR1 SGHRS and CDR2 YFSETQ. The CDR3 region has the DNA TGCGCCAGCAGCTATGACAGGACGAACACTGAAGCTTTCTTT. Translation: CASSYDRTNTEAFF.

The chain couples TRBV5-6 to TRBJ1-1; D unclear. CDR1 SGHDT and CDR2 YYEEEE come from the germline V gene. The CDR3 loop spans 14 amino acids. Trimming shortened V by 6 bases and J by 3 bases, and 15 bases separated the two germline ends. CDR3 sequence (DNA): TGTGCCAGCAAGCCCCTTTTAAGAGACACTGAAGCTTTCTTT. This codes for CASKPLLRDTEAFF.

Written as DNA, the CDR3 is TGCAGTGGCCCGGGACTAGCGGGAGGGGCTACCGGGGAGCTGTTTTTT. It yields the protein CSGPGLAGGATGELFF. The chain recombines TRBV20-1 with TRBJ2-2; 16 nucleotides line up with TRBD2. The CDR3 has 16 amino acids. The germline gives CDR1 DFQATT, CDR2 SNEGSKA (reference sequence). V shed 7 bases and J 5 bases; nucleotides not matched to a gene: 7.

This clonotype came up many times. This sequence joins TRBV6-1 and TRBJ2-3; D call uncertain. V was cut by 6 bases and J by 6 bases, with 10 bases left in between. CDR3 length: 12 amino acids. In germline, CDR1 is MNHNS, CDR2 SASEGT. CDR3 sequence (DNA): TGTGCCAGCAGGGCCGGATGGGATACGCAGTATTTT. Encoded protein: CASRAGWDTQYF.

This clonotype was counted a few times. The gene calls are TRBV12-3 or TRBV12-4 and TRBJ1-3; D gene ambiguous. CDR3 length: 14 residues. The V and J ends lost 6 bases and 4 bases respectively, with 13 bases between them. The CDR3 sequence: CASRLVELGNTIYF. As DNA, the CDR3 is TGTGCCAGCAGGCTTGTAGAACTCGGAAACACCATATATTTT.

This chain uses TRBV4-2 with TRBJ2-5; D perhaps matches TRBD2 (6 bases). With 1 base removed from V and 3 bases from J, the gap between germline ends came to 15 bases. Germline CDR1 LGHNA, CDR2 YNFKEQ. The length of the CDR3 is 16 residues. Here the CDR3 reads CASSQVGGRNEETQYF. The CDR3 nucleotides are TGTGCCAGCAGCCAAGTAGGAGGGAGAAACGAAGAGACCCAGTACTTC.

The gene calls are TRBV7-9 and TRBJ1-5; D is undetermined. Germline CDR1 and CDR2: SEHNR and FQNEAQ (reference sequence). This CDR3 comprises 14 residues. The ends were cut back, 4 bases at V and 3 bases at J, with 10 bases in the middle. CDR3 nucleotides: TGTGCCAGCAGCTACCGACGGGACAATCAGCCCCAGCATTTT. It encodes CASSYRRDNQPQHF.

There are many counts of this clonotype. The genes are TRBV3-1 and TRBJ1-1; D call uncertain. The CDR3 runs 13 residues. From germline, CDR1 is LGHDT and CDR2 YNNKEL (reference sequence). With 6 bases removed from V and 1 base from J, the gap between germline ends came to 9 bases. In DNA form, the CDR3 reads TGTGCCAGCAGGTTCGGGCCGAACACTGAAGCTTTCTTT. Translating it yields CASRFGPNTEAFF.

This clonotype was detected a few times. J is TRBJ2-7 and V is TRBV20-1; no clear D gene. In germline, CDR1 is DFQATT, CDR2 SNEGSKA (reference sequence). V was pared by 3 bases and J by 0 bases, with 15 bases between. The CDR3 covers 15 residues. CDR3 nucleotide sequence: TGCAGTGCTAGCCACCGCCGGAGCACCTCCTACGAGCAGTACTTC. Its translation is CSASHRRSTSYEQYF.

This clonotype was recorded a few times. The V and J genes are TRBV30 and TRBJ2-3; TRBD2 aligns across 7 bases. Germline V gene data show CDR1 as GTSNPN and CDR2 as SVGIG (reference sequence). Trimming removed 0 bases from V and 0 bases from J; junction bases left unmatched: 3. The CDR3 covers 15 residues. The CDR3 sequence: CAWSVTGGSTDTQYF. The DNA of the CDR3 is TGTGCCTGGAGTGTAACGGGGGGTAGCACAGATACGCAGTATTTT.